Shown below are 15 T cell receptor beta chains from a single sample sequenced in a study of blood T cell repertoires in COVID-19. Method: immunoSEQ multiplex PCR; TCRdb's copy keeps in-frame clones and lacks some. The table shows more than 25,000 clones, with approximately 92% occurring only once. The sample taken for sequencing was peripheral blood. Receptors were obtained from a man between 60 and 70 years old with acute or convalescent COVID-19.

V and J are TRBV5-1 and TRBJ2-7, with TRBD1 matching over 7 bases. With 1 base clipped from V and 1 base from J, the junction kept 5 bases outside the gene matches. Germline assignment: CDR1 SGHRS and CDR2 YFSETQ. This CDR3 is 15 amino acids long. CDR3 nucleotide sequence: TGCGCCAGCAGCTTGTCGACAGGGCAGTCCTACGAGCAGTACTTC. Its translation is CASSLSTGQSYEQYF.

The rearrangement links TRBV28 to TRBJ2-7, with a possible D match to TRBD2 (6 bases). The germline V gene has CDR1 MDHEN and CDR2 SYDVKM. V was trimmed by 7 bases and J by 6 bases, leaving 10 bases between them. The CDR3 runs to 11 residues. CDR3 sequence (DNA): TGTGCCAGCATTCGGGGAGGCGAGCAGTACTTC. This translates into CASIRGGEQYF.

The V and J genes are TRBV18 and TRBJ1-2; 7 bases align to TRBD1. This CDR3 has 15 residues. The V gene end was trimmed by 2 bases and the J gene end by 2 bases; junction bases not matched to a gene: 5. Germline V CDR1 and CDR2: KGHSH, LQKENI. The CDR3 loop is CASSPAPGQNYGYTF. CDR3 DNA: TGTGCCAGCTCACCAGCGCCGGGACAGAACTATGGCTACACCTTC.

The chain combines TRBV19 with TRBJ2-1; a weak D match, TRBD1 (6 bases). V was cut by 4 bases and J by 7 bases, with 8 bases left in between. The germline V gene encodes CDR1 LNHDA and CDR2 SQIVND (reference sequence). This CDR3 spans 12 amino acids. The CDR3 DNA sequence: TGTGCCAGTAGTAGAACAGGGAATGAGCAGTTCTTC. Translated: CASSRTGNEQFF.

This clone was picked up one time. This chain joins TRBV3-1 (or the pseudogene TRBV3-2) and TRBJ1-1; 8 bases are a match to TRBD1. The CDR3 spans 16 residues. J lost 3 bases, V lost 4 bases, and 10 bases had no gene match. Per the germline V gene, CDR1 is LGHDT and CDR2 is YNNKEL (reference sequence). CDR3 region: CASSPPSPDRDTEAFF. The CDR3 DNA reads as TGTGCCAGCAGCCCCCCTAGCCCGGACAGGGACACTGAAGCTTTCTTT.

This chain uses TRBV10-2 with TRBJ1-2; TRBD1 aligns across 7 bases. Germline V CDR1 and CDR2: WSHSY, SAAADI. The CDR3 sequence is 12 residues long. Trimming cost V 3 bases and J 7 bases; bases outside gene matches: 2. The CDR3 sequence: CASSEQGFGYTF. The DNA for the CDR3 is TGCGCCAGCAGTGAACAGGGGTTTGGCTACACCTTC.

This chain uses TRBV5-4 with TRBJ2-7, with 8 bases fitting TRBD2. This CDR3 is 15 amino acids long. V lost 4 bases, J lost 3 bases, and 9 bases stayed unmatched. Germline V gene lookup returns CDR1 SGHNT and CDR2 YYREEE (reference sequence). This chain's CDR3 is CASSHKRESFYEQYF. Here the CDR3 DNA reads TGTGCCAGCAGCCATAAGCGGGAGAGTTTCTACGAGCAGTACTTC.

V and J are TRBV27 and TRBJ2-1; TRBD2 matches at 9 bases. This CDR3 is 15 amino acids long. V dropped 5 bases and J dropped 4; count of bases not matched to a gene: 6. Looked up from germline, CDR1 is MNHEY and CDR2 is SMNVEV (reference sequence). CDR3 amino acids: CASSRFSGRYNEQFF. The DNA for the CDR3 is TGTGCCAGCAGTCGCTTCAGCGGGAGGTACAATGAGCAGTTCTTC.

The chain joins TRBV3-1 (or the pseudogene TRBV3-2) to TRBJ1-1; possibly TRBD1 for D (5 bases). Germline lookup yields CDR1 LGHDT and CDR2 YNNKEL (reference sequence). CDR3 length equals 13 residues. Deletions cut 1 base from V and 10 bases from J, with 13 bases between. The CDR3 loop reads CASSQGGGSGAFF. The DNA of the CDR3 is TGTGCCAGCAGCCAAGGTGGGGGGTCCGGAGCTTTCTTT.

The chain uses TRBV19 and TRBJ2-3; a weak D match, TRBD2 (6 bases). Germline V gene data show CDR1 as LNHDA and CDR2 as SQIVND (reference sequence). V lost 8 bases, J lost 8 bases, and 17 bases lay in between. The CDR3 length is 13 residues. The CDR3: CASLDNMEGTQYF. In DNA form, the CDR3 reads TGTGCCAGTCTAGATAATATGGAGGGTACGCAGTATTTT.

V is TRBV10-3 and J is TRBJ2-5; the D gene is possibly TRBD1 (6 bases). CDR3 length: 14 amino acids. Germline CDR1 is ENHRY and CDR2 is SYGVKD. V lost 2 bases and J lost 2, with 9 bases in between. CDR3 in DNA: TGTGCCATCAGTGAGAGAGGGGGACAAGAGACCCAGTACTTC. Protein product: CAISERGGQETQYF.

CDR3 protein: CASTLTPITEAFF. The CDR3 DNA reads TGTGCCAGTACCCTAACTCCCATAACTGAAGCTTTCTTT. This chain joins TRBV19 and TRBJ1-1, with D hard to call. The germline gives CDR1 LNHDA, CDR2 SQIVND (reference sequence). V gave up 7 bases and J gave up 5 bases, with 14 bases separating them. This CDR3 is 13 amino acids long.

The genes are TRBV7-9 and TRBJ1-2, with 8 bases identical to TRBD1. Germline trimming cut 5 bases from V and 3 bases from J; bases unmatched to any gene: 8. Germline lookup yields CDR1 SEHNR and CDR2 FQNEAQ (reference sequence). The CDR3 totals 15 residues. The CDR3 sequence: CASSPDRAGDYGYTF. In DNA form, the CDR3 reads TGTGCCAGCAGCCCGGACAGGGCGGGGGACTATGGCTACACCTTC.

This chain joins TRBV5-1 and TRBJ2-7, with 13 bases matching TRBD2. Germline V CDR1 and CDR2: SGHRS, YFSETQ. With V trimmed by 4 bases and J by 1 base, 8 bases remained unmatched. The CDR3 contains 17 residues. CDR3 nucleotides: TGCGCCAGCAGCCTTCCGGGACTAGCGGGACCTTCCTACGAGCAGTACTTC. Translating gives CASSLPGLAGPSYEQYF.

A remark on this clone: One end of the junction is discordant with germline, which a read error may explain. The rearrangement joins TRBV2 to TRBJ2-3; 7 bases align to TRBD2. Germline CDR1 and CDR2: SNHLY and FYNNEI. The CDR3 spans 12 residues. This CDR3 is CASRTVGSGLPF. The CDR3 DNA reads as TGTGCCAGCAGGACCGTGGGTAGCGGGCTCCCTTTT.